This T cell receptor (beta chain) was obtained from a study of OX40 agonist ivuxolimab in advanced cancers. Background on the study: Dose-escalation patients had hepatocellular carcinoma, melanoma, renal cell or head and neck cancer.

Trimming took 11 bases from V and 5 from J, leaving 13 bases between them. The CDR3 has 13 amino acids. Germline assignment: CDR1 MGHRA and CDR2 YSYEKL. Clones were read by immunoSEQ multiplex PCR, and TCRdb kept only the in-frame ones, dropping some. In the table there are about 12,000 clones, 70% to 90% of which are singletons. This clone appeared a few times. The antigen is undetermined. Study observations and caveats: Antigen specificity was not determined for the expanded peripheral T cells.

This receptor was obtained from an adult with an advanced solid tumor such as melanoma, head and neck, liver or kidney cancer. Sequencing was performed on CD4+ or CD8+ T cells sorted from blood, taken in a trial of the OX40 agonist ivuxolimab. The chain joins TRBV4-1 to TRBJ1-6, with D hard to call. DNA for the CDR3: TGCGCCGTATCCGAGGTGAATAATTCACCCCTCCACTTT. Translation gives CAVSEVNNSPLHF.